The 9 T cell receptor beta chains reported below all come from one sample, sequenced in a study of cytomegalovirus exposure and HLA in healthy donors (dated by TCRdb to the late 2010s). Libraries were made using the immunoSEQ multiplex PCR assay. For the multiplex PCR, a mixture combining 60 forward primers for TCR Vbeta segments and 13 reverse primers for TCR Jbeta segments was used. What TCRdb holds here is the immuneACCESS table cut down to in-frame rearrangements. Part of the clones is not present; checked against another copy, under half of the missing clones reflect an unresolved V gene, and the others are unexplained. In all, the sample holds 90,000 to 140,000 clones, and 70% to 80% of those were seen once. The ten largest clones add up to 2% to 2.5% of the sample. What was sequenced was PBMCs. These TCRs come from a man aged 25-45 years in good health and CMV-seronegative.

The gene calls are TRBV7-7 and TRBJ2-5; maybe TRBD1 (5 bases). Per the germline V gene, CDR1 is SSHAT and CDR2 is FNYEAQ (reference sequence). The CDR3 sequence is 13 residues long. Trimming removed 1 base from V and 5 bases from J, with 8 bases in between. The CDR3 sequence: CASSLGGRETQYF. DNA for the CDR3: TGTGCCAGCAGCTTAGGGGGCCGGGAGACCCAGTACTTC.

CDR3 sequence reads: CSVSRQADYEQYF. The CDR3 DNA reads as TGCAGCGTTTCTCGACAGGCCGACTACGAGCAGTACTTC. The rearrangement links TRBV29-1 to TRBJ2-5; weak D call: TRBD1 (6 bases). TRBJ2-7 explains the end of the DNA better; the J call may be wrong. This CDR3 is built from 13 residues. The germline V gene encodes CDR1 SQVTM and CDR2 ANQGSEA.

This clone came up a few times. The chain has TRBV29-1 and TRBJ1-1; 8 bases agree with TRBD1. With 6 bases clipped from V and 5 bases from J, the junction kept 8 bases outside the gene matches. The germline CDR1 and CDR2 sequences are SQVTM and ANQGSEA. CDR3 length: 13 residues. CDR3 coding DNA: TGCAGCGTATTCAGGGGGCCGGGTACTGAAGCTTTCTTT. It codes for CSVFRGPGTEAFF.

This clone was counted only a few times. The chain combines TRBV4-1 with TRBJ2-3; a weak D match, TRBD1 (6 bases). The CDR3 has 15 amino acids. Trimming stripped 0 bases from V and 4 bases from J, with 11 bases between. CDR1 is MGHRA and CDR2 is YSYEKL in the germline V gene. The CDR3 sequence: CASSQDGQGPDTQYF. The CDR3 DNA sequence: TGCGCCAGCAGCCAAGATGGGCAGGGGCCAGATACGCAGTATTTT.

The chain couples TRBV5-4 to TRBJ2-5, with TRBD2 matching 11 bases. Germline V gene sequence: CDR1 SGHNT, CDR2 YYREEE (reference sequence). V trimming: 0 bases; J trimming: 5 bases; junction bases outside the gene matches: 3. The CDR3 has 15 amino acids. The CDR3 coding sequence is TGTGCCAGCAGCTTGGGACTAGCGGGGTCCGAGACCCAGTACTTC. Its protein product is CASSLGLAGSETQYF.

The chain links TRBV27 to TRBJ2-7; the D is unclear. The CDR3 consists of 15 residues. V was trimmed by 3 bases and J by 0 bases, leaving 12 bases between them. Per germline, CDR1 MNHEY and CDR2 SMNVEV (reference sequence). In DNA, the CDR3 is TGTGCCAGCAGTTTTGGCATCTCCAGCTCCTACGAGCAGTACTTC. Protein product: CASSFGISSSYEQYF.

Details on this clone: One end of the junction fails to match germline, which may point to a read error. V is TRBV6-1 and J is TRBJ1-1; D gene unclear. The germline gives CDR1 MNHNS, CDR2 SASEGT. The CDR3 length is 14 residues. Written as DNA, the CDR3 is TGTGCCAGCAGTGAACGGGGTATTACCACTGGAGCTTTCTTT. As protein: CASSERGITTGAFF.

The V call is TRBV27, the J call TRBJ1-1; TRBD1 agrees at 10 bases. The germline V gene encodes CDR1 MNHEY and CDR2 SMNVEV (reference sequence). The CDR3 has 17 residues. Germline trimming cut 7 bases from V and 4 bases from J; bases unmatched to any gene: 15. The CDR3 bases are TGTGCCAGCACTCCTTCCGGGACAGGGGAGGTGGGCACTGAAGCTTTCTTT. It is translated as CASTPSGTGEVGTEAFF.

In nucleotides, the CDR3 is TGTGCCAGCAGCTGGACAGGAGAGAATCAGCCCCAGCATTTT. Translating gives CASSWTGENQPQHF. V usage is TRBV9 and J usage is TRBJ1-5, with 7 bases lining up with TRBD1. J was trimmed by 4 bases and V by 4 bases; bases with no gene match: 5. Germline V gives CDR1 SGDLS, CDR2 YYNGEE. The CDR3 is 14 amino acids. The complete variable domain, with remaining parts taken from reference TRBV9 and TRBJ1-5, reads DSGVTQTPKHLITATGQRVTLRCSPRSGDLSVYWYQQSLDQGLQFLIQYYNGEERAKGNILERFSAQQFPDLHSELNLSSLELGDSALYFCASSWTGENQPQHFGDGTRLSIL.